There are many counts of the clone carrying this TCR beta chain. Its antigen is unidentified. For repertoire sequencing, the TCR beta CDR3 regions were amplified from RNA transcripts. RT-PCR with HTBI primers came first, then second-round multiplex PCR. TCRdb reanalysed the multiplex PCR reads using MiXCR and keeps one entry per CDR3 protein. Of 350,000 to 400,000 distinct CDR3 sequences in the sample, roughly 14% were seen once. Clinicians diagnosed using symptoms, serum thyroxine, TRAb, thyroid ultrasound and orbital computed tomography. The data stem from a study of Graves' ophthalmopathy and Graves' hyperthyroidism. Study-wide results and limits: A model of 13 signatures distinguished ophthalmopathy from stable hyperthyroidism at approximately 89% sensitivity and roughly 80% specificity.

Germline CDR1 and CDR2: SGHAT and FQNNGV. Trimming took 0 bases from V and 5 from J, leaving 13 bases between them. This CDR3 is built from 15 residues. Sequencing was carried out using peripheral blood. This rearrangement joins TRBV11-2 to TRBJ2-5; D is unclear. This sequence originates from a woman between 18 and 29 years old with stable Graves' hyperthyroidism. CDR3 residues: CASSLDMIPWETQYF. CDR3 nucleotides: TGTGCCAGCAGCTTAGACATGATTCCTTGGGAGACCCAGTACTTC.